The following is a T cell receptor (beta chain) sequence with its context. Which antigen it targets is not known. Within one base of it there is no much larger clone, and no base qualities were kept. Reads for this sample came from an Illumina HiSeq 2500. Quantitative 5'-RACE with molecular barcodes was the method used to prepare the TCR beta libraries. The authors' analysis ran thus. Disease-linked TCR variants were identified with a new computational method built on a probabilistic model of VDJ rearrangement. Starting from the raw public reads, TCRdb applied fastp trimming at Q25, assembled clones with MiXCR and retained in-frame beta chains. Rows are unified per CDR3 protein, each entry keeping the most common DNA and genes. TCRdb's processing, not the study's, gives the V and J calls here. For this sample the table gives 350,000 to 450,000 distinct CDR3 sequences, of which roughly a quarter were detected only once. Together, the top ten hold approximately 1% of the sample.

This sample stems from a study of CD8 T cells in ankylosing spondylitis (dated by TCRdb to about 2017). For the study in its entirety: T cell receptor beta repertoires were profiled in healthy donors and ankylosing spondylitis patients so that disease-linked TCR variants could be found. The full study cohort was made up of about 25 ankylosing spondylitis patients and fewer than 120 healthy donors. Peripheral blood was sampled, and synovial fluid was additionally collected from ankylosing spondylitis patients.

Paper-wide results and their limitations: The disease-linked clones had a CD8+ phenotype and were found at relatively low frequencies in peripheral blood. Some motif variants had previously been reported in the synovial fluid and blood of reactive arthritis patients, which suggests shared mechanisms of disease initiation. The disease-linked clones were reported to be significantly enriched in matched synovial fluid samples from ankylosing spondylitis patients. A TCR beta motif of about 8 highly homologous amino acid variants appeared characteristic of blood from ankylosing spondylitis patients.

CDR1 and CDR2, per the germline V gene (reference sequence), are DFQATT and SNEGSKA. The CDR3 holds 14 amino acids from the cysteine to the phenylalanine. Only the CDR3 DNA stays, 42 bases, in frame from base 1. Germline trimming amounts to 1 base on V and 0 bases on J, with 2 as the count of junction bases outside the gene matches. The receptor's source is a male donor with ankylosing spondylitis. Rearrangement joined TRBV20-1 to TRBJ1-1; 7 nucleotides in the junction match TRBD1. Sequences were obtained from blood, either unsorted or a sorted T cell fraction (not recorded which). The CDR3 protein: CSARVTGVNTEAFF. The DNA is TGCAGTGCTAGAGTTACAGGGGTGAACACTGAAGCTTTCTTT.